This TCR beta chain is drawn from a study of blood T cell repertoires in COVID-19. Sequencing used immunoSEQ multiplex PCR; TCRdb keeps in-frame clones, though not all of them. Found here are tens of thousands of clones, nearly 90% of them singletons; the top ten hold 1.5% to 2%. The CDR3 runs 12 residues. V lost 0 bases and J 1 base, leaving 3 bases between the germline ends. Germline assignment: CDR1 GTSNPN and CDR2 SVGIG (reference sequence). This receptor was obtained from a man between 60 and 75 years old with acute or convalescent COVID-19. The material sequenced was peripheral blood. This sequence joins TRBV30 and TRBJ2-5, with D hard to call. The CDR3 region is CAWSVGQETQYF. CDR3 DNA: TGTGCCTGGAGTGTCGGCCAAGAGACCCAGTACTTC.